The 29 T cell receptor beta chains listed next were all sequenced from one sample in a study of blood T cell repertoires in COVID-19. This table comes from immunoSEQ multiplex PCR, and its TCRdb copy is limited to in-frame clones, with some not included. The table includes about 250,000 clones, roughly 83% detected once. The sequencing sample was made of peripheral blood. These receptors were taken from a woman aged 80 or older with COVID-19, enrolled during active disease.

The chain recombines TRBV4-2 with TRBJ2-5, with TRBD2 matching over 8 bases. CDR3 length: 16 residues. Germline V gives CDR1 LGHNA, CDR2 YNFKEQ. Germline trimming cut 0 bases from V and 4 bases from J; bases unmatched to any gene: 7. In DNA form, the CDR3 reads TGTGCCAGCAGCCAAGATCTGCGGGGGGCCTCAGAGACCCAGTACTTC. It encodes CASSQDLRGASETQYF.

The chain couples TRBV9 to TRBJ1-4; a weak D match, TRBD1 (5 bases). V was pared by 0 bases and J by 4 bases, with 13 bases between. Looked up from germline, CDR1 is SGDLS and CDR2 is YYNGEE. The CDR3 extends over 16 amino acids. The CDR3 DNA reads as TGTGCCAGCAGCGTAGGTCAACGGGGGATTAATGAAAAACTGTTTTTT. Protein: CASSVGQRGINEKLFF.

This rearrangement joins TRBV18 to TRBJ2-5; 7 nucleotides match TRBD1. The germline V gene encodes CDR1 KGHSH and CDR2 LQKENI. The V and J ends lost 2 bases and 1 base, in that order; junction bases with no gene match: 4. The CDR3 consists of 15 residues. This chain's CDR3 is CASSPINRGQETQYF. The DNA for the CDR3 is TGTGCCAGCTCACCAATCAACAGGGGCCAAGAGACCCAGTACTTC. Filled out from reference TRBV18 and TRBJ2-5, the complete variable domain reads NAGVMQNPRHLVRRRGQEARLRCSPMKGHSHVYWYRQLPEEGLKFMVYLQKENIIDESGMPKERFSAEFPKEGPSILRIQQVVRGDSAAYFCASSPINRGQETQYFGPGTRLLVL.

The chain couples TRBV6-5 to TRBJ2-1, with 7 bases identical to TRBD2. The V gene end was trimmed by 4 bases and the J gene end by 8 bases; junction bases not matched to a gene: 5. The CDR3 is 13 amino acids. Germline values: CDR1 MNHEY, CDR2 SVGAGI. CDR3 nucleotides: TGTGCCAGCAGTTGGGAAGCGGGGTATGAGCAGTTCTTC. Its translation: CASSWEAGYEQFF.

The V gene is TRBV5-1, the J gene TRBJ1-1; a possible D gene is TRBD1 (6 bases). Trimming stripped 1 base from V and 8 bases from J, with 12 bases between. The germline gives CDR1 SGHRS, CDR2 YFSETQ. The CDR3 runs to 13 residues. The chain's CDR3 is CASSLSGGREAFF. The DNA for the CDR3 is TGCGCCAGCAGCTTGTCGGGGGGGCGAGAAGCTTTCTTT.

This clone was seen just once. Written as DNA, the CDR3 is TGTGCCAGCGCGAGGAGGATGGATGAAAAACTGTTTTTT. This gives the protein CASARRMDEKLFF. V gene TRBV2 combines with J gene TRBJ1-4; D ambiguous. Germline assignment: CDR1 SNHLY and CDR2 FYNNEI. The V end was cut by 8 bases, the J end by 6 bases, with 13 bases between. This CDR3 spans 13 amino acids.

The chain carries TRBV4-3 and TRBJ2-5; 7 bases are shared with TRBD2. The CDR3 totals 15 residues. Germline trimming cut 3 bases from V and 1 base from J; bases unmatched to any gene: 5. The germline gives CDR1 LGHNA, CDR2 YSLEER. The CDR3 DNA reads TGCGCCAGCAGCCAGGCAGCGGGGTCCCAAGAGACCCAGTACTTC. The encoded protein is CASSQAAGSQETQYF.

This clone showed up just once. V usage is TRBV7-8 and J usage is TRBJ1-5; possibly TRBD1 for D (6 bases). With 2 bases removed from V and 2 bases from J, the gap between germline ends came to 13 bases. This CDR3 is built from 16 residues. Germline V gene lookup returns CDR1 SGHVS and CDR2 FQNEAQ. CDR3 DNA sequence: TGTGCCAGCAGCTTACATGAACAGGGAGGCAATCAGCCCCAGCATTTT. Amino acids: CASSLHEQGGNQPQHF.

The rearrangement links TRBV6-2 or TRBV6-3 to TRBJ2-5, with 14 nucleotides matching TRBD2. V was pared by 6 bases and J by 3 bases, with 12 bases of the junction left unmatched. Per germline, CDR1 MNHEY and CDR2 SVGEGT. The CDR3 has 18 amino acids. For the CDR3, the DNA is TGTGCCAGCAGCCTCGGGACTAGCGGGGGCGACCCTAAAGAGACCCAGTACTTC. It translates to CASSLGTSGGDPKETQYF.

This chain uses TRBV2 with TRBJ1-5, with TRBD1 identical over 7 bases. There are 15 residues in the CDR3. V was clipped by 6 bases and J by 0 bases; unmatched bases: 5. Germline assignment: CDR1 SNHLY and CDR2 FYNNEI. The CDR3 here is CASSPGTVSNQPQHF. CDR3 bases: TGTGCCAGCAGCCCCGGGACAGTTAGCAATCAGCCCCAGCATTTT.

This clone was detected a few times. The chain couples TRBV19 to TRBJ1-5; possibly TRBD1 for D (6 bases). The germline CDR1 and CDR2 sequences are LNHDA and SQIVND (reference sequence). V was pared by 3 bases and J by 3 bases, with 12 bases between. The CDR3 totals 15 residues. The CDR3 spells CASSISRDNNQPQHF. The CDR3 DNA is TGTGCCAGTAGTATTAGCCGGGACAACAATCAGCCCCAGCATTTT.

This sequence joins TRBV5-6 and TRBJ2-5; a weak D match, TRBD1 (8 bases). From germline, CDR1 is SGHDT and CDR2 YYEEEE. This CDR3 is built from 15 residues. Trimming left V 4 bases short and J 2 bases short, with 15 bases between. The chain's CDR3 is CASSREDRAQETQYF. CDR3 sequence (DNA): TGTGCCAGCAGCCGGGAGGACAGGGCACAAGAGACCCAGTACTTC. The full variable domain, in which reference TRBV5-6 and TRBJ2-5 provide the parts outside the CDR3, is DAGVTQSPTHLIKTRGQQVTLRCSPKSGHDTVSWYQQALGQGPQFIFQYYEEEERQRGNFPDRFSGHQFPNYSSELNVNALLLGDSALYLCASSREDRAQETQYFGPGTRLLVL.

This rearrangement joins TRBV28 to TRBJ1-3; D remains ambiguous. Trimming removed 11 bases from V and 4 bases from J, with 12 bases in between. Germline V gives CDR1 MDHEN, CDR2 SYDVKM. The CDR3 is made up of 12 amino acids. CDR3 protein: CASKRRGNTIYF. The DNA for the CDR3 is TGTGCCTCAAAGCGTCGAGGAAACACCATATATTTT.

This chain uses TRBV15 with TRBJ1-2, with D tentatively TRBD1 (6 bases). Trimming took 1 base from V and 6 from J, leaving 9 bases between them. CDR1 is LNHNV, CDR2 YYDKDF, per germline (reference sequence). The CDR3 spans 13 residues. The CDR3 reads CATSRARDNGYTF. In DNA, the CDR3 is TGTGCCACCAGCAGAGCCAGGGACAATGGCTACACCTTC. The full variable domain, its missing parts supplied by reference TRBV15 and TRBJ1-2, is DAMVIQNPRYQVTQFGKPVTLSCSQTLNHNVMYWYQQKSSQAPKLLFHYYDKDFNNEADTPDNFQSRRPNTSFCFLDIRSPGLGDTAMYLCATSRARDNGYTFGSGTRLTVV.

This clone has a handful of counts. The V gene is TRBV4-3, the J gene TRBJ1-5, with a tentative D call TRBD1 (6 bases). Germline CDR1 LGHNA, CDR2 YSLEER. The V gene lost 0 bases and the J gene lost 6 bases, with 18 bases spanning the gap. CDR3 length: 17 residues. CDR3 coding DNA: TGCGCCAGCAGCCAAGAGGGGGGGCCGCATTGGGGTCAGCCCCAGCATTTT. This gives the protein CASSQEGGPHWGQPQHF.

This clone was picked up one time. The chain couples TRBV7-2 to TRBJ2-3, with 13 bases matching TRBD2. Germline V gene data show CDR1 as SGHTA and CDR2 as FQGNSA. Trimming took 5 bases from V and 7 from J; bases not matched to a gene: 6. The CDR3 covers 15 residues. The DNA of the CDR3 is TGTGCCAGCAGCCTACTAGCGGGGGGGCCGAATACGCAGTATTTT. The encoded protein is CASSLLAGGPNTQYF.

Here the CDR3 DNA reads TGTGCCAGCAGCCAGGGACAGGGCGGCGGGGCCAACGTCCTGACTTTC. Translated: CASSQGQGGGANVLTF. This rearrangement joins TRBV7-6 to TRBJ2-6; the match to TRBD1 covers 9 bases. The junction had 6 bases not matched to a gene; V was cut back by 5 bases and J by 4 bases. Germline-derived CDR1 and CDR2 are SGHVS and FNYEAQ. The CDR3 is made up of 16 amino acids.

This chain connects TRBV10-2 to TRBJ2-3; D gene ambiguous. This CDR3 contains 11 residues. Germline CDR1 WSHSY, CDR2 SAAADI. V was clipped by 4 bases and J by 5 bases, with 4 bases between them. The CDR3: CASSGRDTQYF. DNA of the CDR3: TGCGCCAGCAGTGGTCGAGATACGCAGTATTTT.

The genes are TRBV5-4 and TRBJ1-2; D is undetermined. The CDR3 is made up of 14 amino acids. Trimming pared 2 bases from V and 7 bases from J, leaving 15 bases between. Germline values: CDR1 SGHNT, CDR2 YYREEE (reference sequence). The CDR3 bases are TGTGCCAGCAGCTTCGGTATCCCGGGTGGTGGCTACACCTTC. Translation: CASSFGIPGGGYTF.

The V gene is TRBV6-6, the J gene TRBJ2-1; 10 nucleotides align to TRBD2. Per the germline V gene, CDR1 is MNHNY and CDR2 is SVGAGI (reference sequence). Trimming at V came to 5 bases and at J to 0 bases, leaving 7 bases not matched to a gene. The CDR3 runs to 17 residues. The DNA for the CDR3 is TGTGCCAGCAGTCTCCTAGCGGGGGCCAGCTCCTACAATGAGCAGTTCTTC. It is translated as CASSLLAGASSYNEQFF.

This chain links TRBV5-1 with TRBJ1-1; 12 bases are a match to TRBD1. The CDR3 is made up of 19 amino acids. V trimming: 1 base; J trimming: 1 base; junction bases outside the gene matches: 11. Germline V gene sequence: CDR1 SGHRS, CDR2 YFSETQ. The CDR3 coding sequence is TGCGCCAGCAGCTTGTCTCCGGGACAGGGGGCGCTGACGAACACTGAAGCTTTCTTT. Amino acid sequence: CASSLSPGQGALTNTEAFF.

V usage is TRBV20-1 and J usage is TRBJ1-1; D is unresolved. Trimming cost V 3 bases and J 8 bases, with 10 bases left between them. Germline V gene sequence: CDR1 DFQATT, CDR2 SNEGSKA (reference sequence). The CDR3 length is 11 residues. CDR3 in DNA: TGCAGTGCTAGTTTGTCGGTGGAAGCTTTCTTT. Protein sequence: CSASLSVEAFF.

This clone was recorded only once. The chain carries TRBV29-1 and TRBJ2-3, with 7 bases matching TRBD1. CDR3 length equals 11 residues. V lost 8 bases and J lost 5; bases outside the gene matches: 4. The germline CDR1 and CDR2 sequences are SQVTM and ANQGSEA. This CDR3 is CSSGQVDTQYF. As DNA, the CDR3 is TGCAGCTCCGGACAGGTAGATACGCAGTATTTT.

The rearrangement uses TRBV9 and TRBJ2-5; a possible D gene is TRBD1 (6 bases). Germline-derived CDR1 and CDR2 are SGDLS and YYNGEE. Trimming left V 1 base short and J 0 bases short, with 7 bases between. The CDR3 sequence is 14 residues long. CDR3: CASSVQGNQETQYF. CDR3 coding DNA: TGTGCCAGCAGCGTACAGGGGAACCAAGAGACCCAGTACTTC.

The V call is TRBV28, the J call TRBJ2-7; TRBD1 might be the D (6 bases). Trimming left V 6 bases short and J 2 bases short, with 14 bases between. The CDR3 consists of 14 residues. The germline CDR1 and CDR2 sequences are MDHEN and SYDVKM. The CDR3 coding sequence is TGTGCCAGCAGCCCGAGACAGGATACCTACGAGCAGTACTTC. It codes for CASSPRQDTYEQYF.

The J gene is TRBJ1-4, the V gene TRBV4-1; 7 positions match TRBD1. The CDR3 is made up of 15 amino acids. Germline values: CDR1 MGHRA, CDR2 YSYEKL. The V segment lost 2 bases and the J segment 0 bases; nucleotides outside the gene matches: 0. In DNA, the CDR3 is TGCGCCAGCAGCCAAACAGGGGCAACTAATGAAAAACTGTTTTTT. This codes for CASSQTGATNEKLFF.

The gene calls are TRBV3-1 (or the pseudogene TRBV3-2) and TRBJ2-5; D is ambiguous. The CDR3 is 11 residues long. Germline V gene data show CDR1 as LGHDT and CDR2 as YNNKEL (reference sequence). V dropped 3 bases and J dropped 6 bases, with 5 bases sitting between them. CDR3 residues: CASSHAQTQYF. CDR3 DNA sequence: TGTGCCAGCAGCCACGCGCAGACCCAGTACTTC.

V is TRBV28 and J is TRBJ1-2; 7 nucleotides align to TRBD1. Germline CDR1 reads MDHEN; CDR2 reads SYDVKM. V was clipped by 6 bases and J by 2 bases; unmatched bases: 12. The CDR3 loop spans 16 amino acids. As DNA, the CDR3 is TGTGCCAGCAGAGGGCCCCGCGAGGGGGCAAACTATGGCTACACCTTC. Its protein is CASRGPREGANYGYTF.

This chain connects TRBV18 to TRBJ2-6; TRBD1 matches at 9 bases. Losses at the gene ends were 3 bases for V and 3 bases for J; bases not matched to a gene: 6. CDR1 KGHSH and CDR2 LQKENI come from the germline V gene. This CDR3 has 17 amino acids. The CDR3 DNA reads as TGTGCCAGCTCACCGACAGGGGGAAATTATGGGGCCAACGTCCTGACTTTC. Amino acids: CASSPTGGNYGANVLTF.